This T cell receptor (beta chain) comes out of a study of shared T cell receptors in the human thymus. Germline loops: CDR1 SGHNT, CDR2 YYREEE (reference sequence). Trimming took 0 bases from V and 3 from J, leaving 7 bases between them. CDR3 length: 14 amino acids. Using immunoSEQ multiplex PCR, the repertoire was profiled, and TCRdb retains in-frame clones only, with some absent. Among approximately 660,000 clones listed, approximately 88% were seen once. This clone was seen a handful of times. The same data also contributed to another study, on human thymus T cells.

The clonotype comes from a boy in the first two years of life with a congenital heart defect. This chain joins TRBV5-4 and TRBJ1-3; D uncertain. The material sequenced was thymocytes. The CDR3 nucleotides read TGTGCCAGCAGCTTGGCGGGATTTGGAAACACCATATATTTT. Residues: CASSLAGFGNTIYF.